This T cell receptor (beta chain) was captured in a study of vaccination and CD4 T cells after COVID-19. Study-wide context: Overlapping spike pools from SARS-CoV-2 and HCoV-NL63, HCoV-OC43 and HCoV-229E served as culture stimuli.

The treatment was: approximately 9-day PBMC culture with coronavirus spike peptide pools or control peptides (ViraFEST assay). This clonotype has a handful of counts. Its antigen is undetermined. The ends lost 4 bases at V and 5 bases at J; junction bases unmatched: 8. CDR3 length: 15 residues. In germline, CDR1 is SGHTA, CDR2 FQGTGA. Sequencing of DNA taken from cultured CD4+ T cells relied on the Oncomine TCR Beta short-read assay. Each CDR3 protein is one row after TCRdb ran MiXCR on the PCR reads. This sample has fewer than 11,000 distinct CDR3 sequences, with under 80% found just once. Sequenced input: CD4+ T cells from blood, cultured in vitro. The source is a human donor who had recovered from COVID-19. The gene calls are TRBV7-3 and TRBJ2-5; 9 nucleotides line up with TRBD1. The CDR3 loop is CASSSTGGAGETQYF. Written as DNA, the CDR3 is TGTGCCAGCAGCTCAACAGGGGGCGCAGGGGAGACCCAGTACTTC.